A selection of T cell receptor beta chains follows, all from one sample in a study of T cells in Graves' hyperthyroidism and ophthalmopathy. TCRdb itself ran the multiplex PCR reads through MiXCR, one entry per CDR3 protein. This sample has 600,000 or so distinct CDR3 sequences, with about half found just once. The sequenced sample consisted of peripheral blood or thyroid tissue (not recorded which). All receptors come from a young woman with Graves' hyperthyroidism. The CDR3 runs from the conserved cysteine through the conserved F or W. A D gene is named only where the DNA matches it firmly. Rows give clone size only sometimes, using once, few, many, or a class for an expanded clone.

CASTLTAGLGYNEKLFF	TGTGCCAGCACCCTTACAGCAGGTCTGGGGTATAATGAAAAACTGTTTTTT	few	.	TRBV7-9	TRBJ1-4
CSARAGPGLPF	TGCAGTGCTAGAGCAGGACCTGGCCTTCCCTTC	many	.	TRBV20-1	TRBJ1-2
CASSPQGVDTEAF	TGTGCCAGCAGCCCACAGGGGGTAGACACTGAAGCTTTC	.	TRBD1	TRBV7-8	TRBJ2-6
CAIRGPGPTGTGELFF	TGTGCCATCAGAGGGCCAGGACCCACCGGCACCGGGGAGCTGTTTTTT	few	.	TRBV10-3	TRBJ2-2
CASSQIGTAYEQYF	TGCGCCAGCAGCCAGATAGGGACAGCCTACGAGCAGTACTTC	.	TRBD1	TRBV4-1	TRBJ2-7
CSAKGTSGSGETQYF	TGCAGTGCAAAAGGGACTAGCGGGAGCGGGGAGACCCAGTACTTC	few	TRBD2	TRBV20-1	TRBJ2-5
CAISEGTGYNQPQHF	TGTGCCATCAGTGAAGGGACAGGTTACAATCAGCCCCAGCATTTT	few	TRBD1	TRBV10-3	TRBJ1-5
CASRRESTGELFF	TGTGCCAGCAGACGGGAGAGCACCGGGGAGCTGTTTTTT	.	.	TRBV2	TRBJ2-2
CAISAQGAKNTEAFF	TGTGCCATCAGTGCACAGGGGGCCAAGAACACTGAAGCTTTCTTT	.	TRBD1	TRBV10-3	TRBJ1-1
CASSATPDTEAFF	TGTGCCAGCAGCGCGACCCCCGATACTGAAGCTTTCTTT	many	.	TRBV9	TRBJ1-1
CASSFDRVSNQPQHF	TGTGCCAGCAGCTTCGACAGGGTGAGCAATCAGCCCCAGCATTTT	many	TRBD1	TRBV7-8	TRBJ1-5
CATSDDPRGYEQYF	TGTGCCACCAGTGATGACCCACGGGGCTACGAGCAGTACTTC	.	.	TRBV24-1	TRBJ2-7
CASSSGAQTAEAFF	TGTGCCAGCAGTTCGGGTGCCCAGACAGCTGAAGCTTTCTTT	.	.	TRBV7-9	TRBJ1-1
CASSQNRETQYF	TGCGCCAGCAGCCAAAACAGGGAGACCCAGTACTTC	few	.	TRBV4-1	TRBJ2-5
CASSPRGRETTGELFF	TGTGCCAGCAGCCCCAGAGGTCGGGAGACTACCGGGGAGCTGTTTTTT	.	.	TRBV11-1	TRBJ2-2
CSARPQTLYGYTF	TGCAGTGCTAGACCCCAGACTCTGTATGGCTACACCTTC	.	.	TRBV20-1	TRBJ1-2
CATSDLPRPQHF	TGTGCCACCAGTGATTTGCCTCGGCCCCAGCATTTT	many	.	TRBV24-1	TRBJ1-5
CASSEELSMTQYF	TGTGCCAGCAGTGAAGAACTATCAATGACCCAGTACTTC	.	.	TRBV2	TRBJ2-5
CASSQVGEKLFF	TGTGCCAGCAGCCAAGTGGGGGAAAAACTGTTTTTT	.	.	TRBV14	TRBJ1-4
CASSIGRRPNSPLHF	TGTGCCAGTAGTATAGGTCGGCGTCCAAATTCACCCCTCCACTTT	many	.	TRBV19	TRBJ1-6
CASSERASGRARDIQYF	TGTGCCAGCAGTGAAAGGGCTAGCGGGAGGGCCAGGGACATTCAGTACTTC	.	TRBD2	TRBV2	TRBJ2-4
CATSAAGDGTETQYF	TGTGCCACCAGTGCGGCGGGAGACGGTACAGAGACCCAGTACTTC	.	TRBD2	TRBV24-1	TRBJ2-5
CASSGGQRNEQYF	TGTGCCAGCAGCGGGGGGCAACGCAACGAGCAGTACTTC	few	.	TRBV5-4	TRBJ2-7
CSVQDSSATNEKLFF	TGCAGCGTCCAAGACAGTTCTGCAACTAATGAAAAACTGTTTTTT	.	.	TRBV29-1	TRBJ1-4
CASSAGRDTEAFF	TGTGCCAGCAGCGCGGGGAGAGACACTGAAGCTTTCTTT	few	.	TRBV10-3	TRBJ1-1
CASTRPPLEAFF	TGTGCCAGCACACGCCCCCCCTTGGAAGCTTTCTTT	few	.	TRBV7-2	TRBJ1-1
CASTRGQGGTYNQPQHF	TGTGCCAGCACCAGGGGACAGGGAGGGACGTACAATCAGCCCCAGCATTTT	many	TRBD1	TRBV2	TRBJ1-5
CASSEAAGERPQHF	TGTGCCAGCAGTGAAGCGGCAGGGGAGCGGCCCCAGCATTTT	.	.	TRBV6-1	TRBJ1-5
CASSLAGVDYEQYF	TGCGCCAGCAGCTTGGCGGGAGTAGATTACGAGCAGTACTTC	many	.	TRBV5-1	TRBJ2-7
CASSLDGTHSGEQYF	TGTGCCAGCAGCTTGGATGGGACACACTCCGGGGAGCAGTACTTC	few	.	TRBV5-1	TRBJ2-7
CSLAAGRWDEQYF	TGCAGCTTGGCCGCTGGAAGATGGGACGAGCAGTACTTC	once	.	TRBV29-1	TRBJ2-7
CASSGTGGEETQYF	TGTGCCAGCAGTGGGACAGGGGGCGAAGAGACCCAGTACTTC	many	TRBD1	TRBV25-1	TRBJ2-5
CASTRSAGGSHEQYF	TGTGCCAGCACCCGTTCAGCGGGAGGGTCCCACGAGCAGTACTTC	.	TRBD2	TRBV2	TRBJ2-7
CASSPYPAGELFF	TGTGCCAGCAGCCCTTACCCAGCCGGGGAGCTGTTTTTT	once	.	TRBV12-3/TRBV12-4	TRBJ2-2
CSVVETANSNQPQHF	TGCAGCGTTGTCGAGACGGCTAATAGCAATCAGCCCCAGCATTTT	few	.	TRBV29-1	TRBJ1-5
CASSLASGPTNEKLFF	TGTGCCAGCAGCTTGGCTTCAGGACCAACTAATGAAAAACTGTTTTTT	.	.	TRBV5-4	TRBJ1-4
CASSLEGAGDGYEQYF	TGTGCCAGCAGCTTAGAGGGGGCGGGAGACGGCTACGAGCAGTACTTC	few	.	TRBV15	TRBJ2-7
CSVPQGARNEQFF	TGCAGCGTTCCGCAGGGGGCGCGCAATGAGCAGTTCTTC	.	TRBD1	TRBV29-1	TRBJ2-1
CASSVLGWETQYF	TGTGCCAGCAGCGTTTTGGGGTGGGAGACCCAGTACTTC	.	.	TRBV9	TRBJ2-5
CSARVGGSPAETQYF	TGCAGTGCTAGAGTGGGAGGGAGCCCTGCGGAGACCCAGTACTTC	.	TRBD2	TRBV20-1	TRBJ2-5
CASSPDRGDTEAFF	TGTGCCAGCAGCCCAGACAGGGGAGACACTGAAGCTTTCTTT	many	TRBD1	TRBV7-2	TRBJ1-1
CASNRRGRDFMTDNTEAFF	TGTGCCAGCAACCGCAGGGGACGGGACTTCATGACCGACAACACTGAAGCTTTCTTT	.	.	TRBV6-1	TRBJ1-1
CASSPRAGEGEQYF	TGTGCCAGCAGCCCCCGTGCGGGAGAAGGGGAGCAGTACTTC	few	TRBD2	TRBV7-3	TRBJ2-7
CASSEAVRAEKLFF	TGTGCCAGCAGTGAAGCTGTAAGGGCTGAAAAACTGTTTTTT	many	.	TRBV2	TRBJ1-4
CASGPGQRYTGELFF	TGTGCCAGCGGTCCGGGACAGCGGTACACCGGGGAGCTGTTTTTT	.	TRBD1	TRBV2	TRBJ2-2
CASSSAGGQAYEQYF	TGTGCCAGCAGCTCGGCCGGGGGGCAGGCTTACGAGCAGTACTTC	.	.	TRBV2	TRBJ2-7